This TCR beta chain was identified in a study of CD8+ T cells in alopecia areata. Germline V gene data show CDR1 as SNHLY and CDR2 as FYNNEI. V lost 6 bases, J lost 4 bases, and 8 bases stayed unmatched. This CDR3 contains 17 residues. Notes on the study in general: TCR sharing was clearer in mice than between patients, perhaps partly owing to patient HLA diversity.

Treatment noted: oral pan-JAK inhibitor, 5-10 mg twice daily. The study team obtained lesional scalp punch biopsies and peripheral blood from alopecia areata patients. Comments on this clone: The target antigen is unknown.

Reverse transcription of extracted RNA yielded cDNA, which provided the sequencing template. Method: immunoSEQ multiplex PCR; TCRdb's copy keeps in-frame clones and lacks some. The table records some 200,000 clones, approximately 56% of them present only once. Sample: CD4+ T cells sorted from blood, taken at week 4, from a patient treated with tofacitinib. This receptor was obtained from a human donor with alopecia areata. The V and J genes are TRBV2 and TRBJ2-3; 15 bases match TRBD2. The DNA of the CDR3 is TGTGCCAGCAGGGGAGGACTAGCGGGGGGGCGATCAGATACGCAGTATTTT. Translating gives CASRGGLAGGRSDTQYF.